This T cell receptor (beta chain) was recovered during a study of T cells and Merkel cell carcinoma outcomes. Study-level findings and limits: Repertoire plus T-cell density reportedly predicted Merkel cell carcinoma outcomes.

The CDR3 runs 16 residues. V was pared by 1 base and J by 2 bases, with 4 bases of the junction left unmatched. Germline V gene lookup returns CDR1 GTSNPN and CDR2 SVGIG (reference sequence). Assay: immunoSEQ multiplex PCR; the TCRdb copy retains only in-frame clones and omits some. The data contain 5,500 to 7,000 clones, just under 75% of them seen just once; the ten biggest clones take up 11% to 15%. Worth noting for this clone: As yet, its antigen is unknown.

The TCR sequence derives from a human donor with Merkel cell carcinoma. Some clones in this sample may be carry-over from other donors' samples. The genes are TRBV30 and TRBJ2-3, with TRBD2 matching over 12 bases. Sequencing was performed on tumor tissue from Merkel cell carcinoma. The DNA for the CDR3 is TGTGCCTGGAGTGGACTAGCGGGAGCCAACACAGATACGCAGTATTTT. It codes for CAWSGLAGANTDTQYF.